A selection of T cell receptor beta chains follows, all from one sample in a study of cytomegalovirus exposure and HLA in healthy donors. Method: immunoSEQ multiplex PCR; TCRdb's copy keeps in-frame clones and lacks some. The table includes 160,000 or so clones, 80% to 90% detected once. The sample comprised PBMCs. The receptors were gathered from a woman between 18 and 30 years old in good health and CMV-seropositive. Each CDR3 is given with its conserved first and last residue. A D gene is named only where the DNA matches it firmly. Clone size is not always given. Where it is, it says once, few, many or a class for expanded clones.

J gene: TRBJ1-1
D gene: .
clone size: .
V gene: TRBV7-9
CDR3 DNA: TGTGCCAGCAGCTTAGCGATGCGGAACACTGAAGCTTTCTTT
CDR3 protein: CASSLAMRNTEAFF

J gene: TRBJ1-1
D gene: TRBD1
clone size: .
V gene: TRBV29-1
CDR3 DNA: TGCAGCGCGGGGACAGGGCGGACTTTCTTT
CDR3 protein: CSAGTGRTFF

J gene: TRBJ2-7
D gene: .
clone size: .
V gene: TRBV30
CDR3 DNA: TGTGCCTGGAGAACACAGAATCCCTACGAGCAGTACTTC
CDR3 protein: CAWRTQNPYEQYF

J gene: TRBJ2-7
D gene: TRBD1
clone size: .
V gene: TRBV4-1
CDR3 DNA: TGCGCCAGCAGCCTTCGTTTGACAGGGGACCTTCACTACGAGCAGTACTTC
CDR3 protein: CASSLRLTGDLHYEQYF

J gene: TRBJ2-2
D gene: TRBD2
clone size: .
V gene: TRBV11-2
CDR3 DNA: TGTGCCAGCAGCATCGGACTAGCGGGAAGAAACACCGGGGAGCTGTTTTTT
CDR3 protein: CASSIGLAGRNTGELFF

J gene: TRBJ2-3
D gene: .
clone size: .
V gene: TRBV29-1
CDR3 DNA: TGCAGCGTTGAGCACACAGCCGGGACTCCAGATACGCAGTATTTT
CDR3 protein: CSVEHTAGTPDTQYF

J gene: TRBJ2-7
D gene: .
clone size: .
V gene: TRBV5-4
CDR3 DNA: TGTGCCAGCAGTATGGAGCTAGGAGCATTTCGCGAGCAGTACTTC
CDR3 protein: CASSMELGAFREQYF

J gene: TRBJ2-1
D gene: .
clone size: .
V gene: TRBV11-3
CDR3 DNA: TGTGCCAGCAGCCCCGGGATCACCGTTAATGAGCAGTTCTTC
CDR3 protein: CASSPGITVNEQFF

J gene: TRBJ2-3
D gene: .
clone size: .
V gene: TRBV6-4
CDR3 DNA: TGTGCCAGCAGTGAACAGGGCTTCACAGATACGCAGTATTTT
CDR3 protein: CASSEQGFTDTQYF

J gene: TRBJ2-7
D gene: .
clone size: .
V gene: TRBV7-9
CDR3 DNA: TGTGCCAGCAGCTTTCGTGACCCGGGTAAATACGAGCAGTACTTC
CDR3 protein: CASSFRDPGKYEQYF

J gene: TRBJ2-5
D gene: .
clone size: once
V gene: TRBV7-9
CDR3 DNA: TGTGCCAGCAGCCCACAAGAGACCCAGTACTTC
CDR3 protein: CASSPQETQYF

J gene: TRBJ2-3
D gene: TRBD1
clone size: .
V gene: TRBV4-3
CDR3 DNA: TGCGCCAGCAACAGGGGGCAGGGAGATACGCAGTATTTT
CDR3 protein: CASNRGQGDTQYF

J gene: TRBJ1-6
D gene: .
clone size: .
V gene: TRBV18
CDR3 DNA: TGTGCTACAACCCCCTCCTATAATTCACCCCTCCACTTT
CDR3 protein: CATTPSYNSPLHF

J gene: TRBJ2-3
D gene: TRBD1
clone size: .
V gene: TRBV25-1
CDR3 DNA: TGTGCCACCGAAGGGGGCTTTAGCACAGATACGCAGTATTTT
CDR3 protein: CATEGGFSTDTQYF

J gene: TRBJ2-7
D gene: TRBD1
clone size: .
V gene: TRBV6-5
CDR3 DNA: TGTGCCAGCAGGGGGACAGGGGGGAGCGAGCAGTACTTC
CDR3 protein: CASRGTGGSEQYF

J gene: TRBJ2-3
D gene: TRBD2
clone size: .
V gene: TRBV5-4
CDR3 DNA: TGTGCCAGCAGCACCCCGACGACTAGCGGAACAGATACGCAGTATTTT
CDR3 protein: CASSTPTTSGTDTQYF

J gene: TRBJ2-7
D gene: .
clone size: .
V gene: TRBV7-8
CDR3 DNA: TGTGCCAGCAGCTTGAGGCGAGACAGCTACGAGCAGTACTTC
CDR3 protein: CASSLRRDSYEQYF

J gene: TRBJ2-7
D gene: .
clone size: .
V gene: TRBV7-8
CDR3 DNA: TGTGCCAGCAGCTACGGACAGATTGCTTACGAGCAGTACTTC
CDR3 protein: CASSYGQIAYEQYF

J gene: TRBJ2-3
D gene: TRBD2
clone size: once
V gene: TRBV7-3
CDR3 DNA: TGTGCCAGCAGCCTAGGGAGGGTCGTAACGGATACGCAGTATTTT
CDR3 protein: CASSLGRVVTDTQYF

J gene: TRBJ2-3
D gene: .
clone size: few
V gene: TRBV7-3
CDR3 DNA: TGTGCCAGCAGCTTAGGGGGCAGGGGTTATCCAGATACGCAGTATTTT
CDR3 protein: CASSLGGRGYPDTQYF